The 2 T cell receptor beta chains below come from one sample, sequenced in a study of response to subunit inactivated influenza vaccine. TCRdb analysed the RT-PCR reads with MiXCR anew, one entry per CDR3 protein. The sample lists about 190,000 distinct CDR3 sequences; about an eighth were seen once. The starting material was CD8+ T cells sorted from PBMCs, obtained roughly 5 days after vaccination. These receptors were collected from a man aged 50-60 years who received an inactivated influenza vaccine.

This clonotype was found a few times. The rearrangement uses TRBV3-1 and TRBJ2-5, with TRBD2 identical over 11 bases. CDR1 LGHDT and CDR2 YNNKEL come from the germline V gene (reference sequence). The length of the CDR3 is 17 residues. V was pared by 3 bases and J by 2 bases, with 8 bases of the junction left unmatched. CDR3 region: CASSHSPSGGRQETQYF. In DNA form, the CDR3 reads TGTGCCAGCAGCCACTCCCCTAGCGGGGGGCGACAAGAGACCCAGTACTTC.

The chain combines TRBV7-9 with TRBJ2-1; D unresolved. Trimming took 4 bases from V and 5 from J, leaving 9 bases between them. The CDR3 runs to 13 residues. CDR1 SEHNR and CDR2 FQNEAQ come from the germline V gene (reference sequence). CDR3 amino acids: CASSSPLHNEQFF. Here the CDR3 DNA reads TGTGCCAGCAGCTCCCCCTTACACAATGAGCAGTTCTTC.